This is a list of T cell receptor beta chains from one sample in a study of blood T cell repertoires in COVID-19. Here immunoSEQ multiplex PCR was the method, and the copy in TCRdb shows in-frame clones only, minus some. The table shows around 130,000 clones, with around 77% occurring only once. The sequencing sample was made of peripheral blood. These receptors were collected from a human donor in a cohort sampled during active COVID-19. CDR3s include the opening cysteine and the closing phenylalanine or tryptophan. A D gene is named only where the DNA matches it firmly. Expanded clones are given a class, and other clones once, few, many or no size at all.

j_gene	v_gene	abundance	d_gene	CDR3aa	CDR3nt
TRBJ2-7	TRBV5-1	.	.	CASSLNRAYEQYF	TGCGCCAGCAGCTTGAACAGGGCTTACGAGCAGTACTTC
TRBJ1-1	TRBV18	.	.	CASSQGQRNTEAFF	TGTGCCAGCTCACAAGGACAGAGGAACACTGAAGCTTTCTTT
TRBJ2-5	TRBV25-1	few	TRBD1	CASSDDRGLETQYF	TGTGCCAGCAGTGATGACAGGGGGCTGGAGACCCAGTACTTC
TRBJ2-5	TRBV4-1	.	TRBD2	CASSRVWRGERRETQYF	TGCGCCAGCAGCCGGGTCTGGCGGGGGGAACGTCGAGAGACCCAGTACTTC
TRBJ1-5	TRBV19	.	TRBD1	CASTDRSSNQPQHF	TGTGCCAGTACGGACAGGTCGAGCAATCAGCCCCAGCATTTT
TRBJ1-2	TRBV19	.	.	CASTFQANYGYTF	TGTGCCAGTACCTTCCAGGCAAACTATGGCTACACCTTC
TRBJ2-5	TRBV19	.	.	CASSISEGRETQYF	TGTGCCAGTAGTATTAGCGAGGGAAGGGAGACCCAGTACTTC
TRBJ1-2	TRBV28	.	.	CASRPAGNYGYTF	TGTGCCAGCAGACCTGCAGGGAACTATGGCTACACCTTC
TRBJ2-7	TRBV5-4	once	TRBD2	CASSLERTSASYEQYF	TGTGCCAGCAGCTTGGAGCGGACTAGCGCATCCTACGAGCAGTACTTC
TRBJ2-7	TRBV19	.	.	CASSIVGQGSYEQYF	TGTGCCAGTAGTATAGTTGGTCAGGGTTCCTACGAGCAGTACTTC
TRBJ1-1	TRBV3-1/TRBV3-2	.	.	CASSHYSGEGGTTEAFF	TGTGCCAGCAGCCATTACAGTGGGGAGGGCGGGACCACTGAAGCTTTCTTT
TRBJ2-5	TRBV19	.	.	CASSILGMKTQYF	TGTGCCAGTAGTATCCTAGGAATGAAGACCCAGTACTTC
TRBJ1-2	TRBV5-1	once	.	CASSRGSVNYGYTF	TGCGCCAGCAGCCGGGGATCAGTCAACTATGGCTACACCTTC
TRBJ2-1	TRBV5-6	.	.	CASSAEPGREQFF	TGTGCCAGCAGCGCTGAACCGGGTCGTGAGCAGTTCTTC
TRBJ1-3	TRBV9	.	.	CASSGEDGNSGNTIYF	TGTGCCAGCAGCGGGGAGGACGGAAACTCTGGAAACACCATATATTTT
TRBJ1-3	TRBV4-1	.	.	CASSQERDKSGNTIYF	TGCGCCAGCAGCCAAGAACGGGACAAGTCTGGAAACACCATATATTTT
TRBJ1-1	TRBV11-2	.	TRBD1	CASSTTGDTEAFF	TGTGCCAGCAGCACCACAGGGGACACTGAAGCTTTCTTT
TRBJ2-6	TRBV29-1	.	.	CSVQGSGANVLTF	TGCAGCGTACAGGGTTCTGGGGCCAACGTCCTGACTTTC